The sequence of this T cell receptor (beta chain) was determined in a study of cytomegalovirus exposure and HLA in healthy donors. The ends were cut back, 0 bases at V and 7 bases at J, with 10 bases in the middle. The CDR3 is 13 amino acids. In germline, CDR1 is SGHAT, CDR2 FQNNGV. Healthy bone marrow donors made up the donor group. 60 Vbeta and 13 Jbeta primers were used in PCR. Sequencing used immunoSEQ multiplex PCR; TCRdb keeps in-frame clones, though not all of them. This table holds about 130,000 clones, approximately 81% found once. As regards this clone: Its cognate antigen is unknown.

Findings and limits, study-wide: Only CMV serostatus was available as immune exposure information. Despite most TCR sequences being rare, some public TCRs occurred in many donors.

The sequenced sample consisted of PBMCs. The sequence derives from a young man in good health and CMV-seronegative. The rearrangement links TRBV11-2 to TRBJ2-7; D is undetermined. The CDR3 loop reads CASSLEVFGEQYV. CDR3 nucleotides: TGTGCCAGCAGCTTAGAGGTTTTTGGGGAGCAGTACGTC.